A single sample is the source of the 8 T cell receptor beta chains below, sequenced in a study of cytomegalovirus exposure and HLA in healthy donors. It was with 60 Vbeta and 13 Jbeta primers that the PCR ran. Generated by immunoSEQ multiplex PCR, the TCRdb table keeps only in-frame clones and is missing some. The sample gives about 160,000 clones, over 65% of which show up once; around 6.9% is in the top ten. Specimen: PBMCs. Every receptor here comes from a man between 35 and 55 years old in good health and CMV-seropositive.

The chain joins TRBV29-1 to TRBJ2-7; 10 nucleotides align to TRBD1. Germline CDR1 SQVTM, CDR2 ANQGSEA. V was pared by 2 bases and J by 2 bases, with 9 bases of the junction left unmatched. There are 16 residues in the CDR3. CDR3 in DNA: TGCAGCGTTGAATCCGGACAGGGGGACTCCCCCTACGAGCAGTACTTC. The encoded protein is CSVESGQGDSPYEQYF.

The chain has TRBV4-2 and TRBJ2-7; TRBD2 aligns across 12 bases. The CDR3 is 16 amino acids. In germline, CDR1 is LGHNA, CDR2 YNFKEQ. The V segment lost 3 bases and the J segment 5 bases; nucleotides outside the gene matches: 8. CDR3 sequence: CASSHTSGGPSDEQYF. The CDR3 bases are TGTGCCAGCAGCCATACTAGCGGGGGGCCTAGCGACGAGCAGTACTTC.

The CDR3 sequence is CAISDRDGGSGNTIYF. CDR3 DNA sequence: TGTGCCATCAGTGACAGAGACGGCGGCTCTGGAAACACCATATATTTT. The chain carries TRBV10-3 and TRBJ1-3; no firm D call. The CDR3 is 16 residues long. Per the germline V gene, CDR1 is ENHRY and CDR2 is SYGVKD. V was clipped by 3 bases and J by 0 bases, with 12 bases between them.

The CDR3 sequence is CAGGVPMLNYGYTF. The CDR3 DNA sequence: TGTGCCGGGGGCGTCCCGATGCTGAACTATGGCTACACCTTC. The chain joins TRBV30 to TRBJ1-2, with D possibly TRBD1 on 6 matching bases. The CDR3 is made up of 14 amino acids. Germline V gene data show CDR1 as GTSNPN and CDR2 as SVGIG (reference sequence). Trimming took 8 bases from V and 2 from J, leaving 18 bases between them.

V is TRBV18 and J is TRBJ1-5; 7 bases line up with TRBD1. The CDR3 consists of 18 residues. The junction had 21 bases not matched to a gene; V was cut back by 6 bases and J by 7 bases. CDR1 and CDR2 from the germline V gene are KGHSH and LQKENI. Here the CDR3 DNA reads TGTGCCAGCTCGCTCTTGAATGGCCAGGGGGTGGAGGGGCAGCCCCAGCATTTT. As protein: CASSLLNGQGVEGQPQHF.

The rearrangement links TRBV27 to TRBJ1-6; 7 bases fit TRBD1. This CDR3 is built from 17 residues. V was clipped by 5 bases and J by 10 bases; unmatched bases: 17. Germline V gene sequence: CDR1 MNHEY, CDR2 SMNVEV (reference sequence). CDR3 amino acids: CASSAERGGPVRSPLHF. The CDR3 nucleotides read TGTGCCAGCAGTGCAGAGAGAGGGGGCCCCGTCAGATCACCCCTCCACTTT.

The V and J genes are TRBV5-1 and TRBJ2-3; TRBD2 matches at 11 bases. CDR1 and CDR2 from the germline V gene are SGHRS and YFSETQ. This CDR3 spans 16 amino acids. V shed 2 bases, J shed 3 bases, and the junction held 5 bases outside the gene matches. The CDR3 protein is CASSFLAGGRTDTQYF. The DNA of the CDR3 is TGCGCCAGCAGCTTTTTAGCGGGGGGGCGTACAGATACGCAGTATTTT.

The chain employs TRBV18 and TRBJ1-6, with 7 bases fitting TRBD1. The V segment lost 2 bases and the J segment 7 bases; nucleotides outside the gene matches: 5. Germline-derived CDR1 and CDR2 are KGHSH and LQKENI. The CDR3 is 15 residues long. CDR3: CASSPRAGGNSPLHF. The CDR3 nucleotides are TGTGCCAGCTCACCAAGGGCAGGGGGAAATTCACCCCTCCACTTT.